The rows below give T cell receptor beta chains drawn from one sample of a study of blood T cell repertoires in COVID-19. TCRdb's copy holds only in-frame clones and misses some; the assay was immunoSEQ multiplex PCR. The table has about 26,000 clones, roughly 90% seen once; the top ten hold 7.6%. Source material: peripheral blood. The receptor source for this set is a human donor in a cohort sampled during active COVID-19. Each CDR3 is given with its conserved first and last residue. The D gene is left open where the match is weak. Size is stated for part of the rows, as once, few or many counts, or as a class when the clone is expanded.

size,V,D,J,CDR3,DNA
NA,TRBV5-1,NA,TRBJ1-1,CASSLAGVNRNTEAFF,TGCGCCAGCAGCTTGGCGGGGGTAAATAGGAACACTGAAGCTTTCTTT
NA,TRBV11-2,TRBD2,TRBJ2-1,CASSSPGLGMHEQFF,TGTGCCAGCAGCTCCCCGGGACTAGGGATGCATGAGCAGTTCTTC
once,TRBV5-1,NA,TRBJ1-6,CASSLGQSYNSPLHF,TGCGCCAGCAGCTTGGGACAGTCCTATAATTCACCCCTCCACTTT
NA,TRBV5-4,NA,TRBJ2-2,CASSVPRGSGGELFF,TGTGCCAGCAGCGTGCCTAGGGGGAGCGGCGGGGAGCTGTTTTTT
NA,TRBV9,TRBD2,TRBJ2-3,CASSVEAGGRTDTQYF,TGTGCCAGCAGCGTAGAAGCGGGAGGTCGTACAGATACGCAGTATTTT
NA,TRBV5-1,NA,TRBJ2-5,CASSEQGRETQYF,TGCGCCAGCAGCGAACAGGGTAGAGAGACCCAGTACTTC
once,TRBV28,NA,TRBJ1-5,CASSPGTFNQPQHF,TGTGCCAGCAGTCCAGGGACATTCAATCAGCCCCAGCATTTT
once,TRBV10-3,NA,TRBJ2-5,CAISRGVETQYF,TGTGCCATCAGTAGAGGAGTAGAGACCCAGTACTTC
NA,TRBV28,NA,TRBJ1-1,CASTMDGMNTEAFF,TGTGCCAGCACCATGGACGGGATGAACACTGAAGCTTTCTTT
NA,TRBV19,NA,TRBJ1-2,CASSAPTSRRTLLGYTF,TGTGCCAGTAGTGCGCCGACTTCACGTCGTACCCTTCTCGGCTACACCTTC
NA,TRBV5-1,NA,TRBJ2-5,CASRKTDLQETQYF,TGCGCCAGCAGGAAGACAGATCTTCAAGAGACCCAGTACTTC
once,TRBV5-1,NA,TRBJ1-6,CASSLAVGGRGNSPLHF,TGCGCCAGCAGCTTGGCGGTCGGTGGCAGGGGCAATTCACCCCTCCACTTT
NA,TRBV7-6,TRBD2,TRBJ2-5,CASSLGVAGGPVAGTQYF,TGTGCCAGCAGCTTAGGCGTAGCGGGGGGGCCCGTTGCTGGAACCCAGTACTTC
NA,TRBV28,NA,TRBJ2-7,CASSLYTTHRRPLYEQYF,TGTGCCAGCAGTTTATATACGACCCACAGGAGACCCCTCTACGAGCAGTACTTC
NA,TRBV24-1,NA,TRBJ2-1,CATSGAGRGVEQFF,TGTGCCACCAGTGGGGCCGGGAGAGGTGTTGAGCAGTTCTTC
NA,TRBV10-1,TRBD1,TRBJ1-2,CASRDRAYYGYTF,TGCGCCAGCAGGGACAGGGCCTACTATGGCTACACCTTC
NA,TRBV28,TRBD1,TRBJ2-7,CASSGGTGGEQYF,TGTGCCAGCAGTGGGGGGACAGGCGGGGAGCAGTACTTC
NA,TRBV9,TRBD2,TRBJ2-5,CASSETSGREETQYF,TGTGCCAGCAGCGAGACGTCGGGGAGGGAAGAGACCCAGTACTTC
NA,TRBV6-6,NA,TRBJ1-5,CASSATGRGQPQHF,TGTGCCAGCAGTGCGACAGGTCGGGGTCAGCCCCAGCATTTT
NA,TRBV3-1/TRBV3-2,TRBD2,TRBJ2-7,CASSLGLAVHYEQYF,TGTGCCAGCAGCCTCGGACTAGCGGTTCATTACGAGCAGTACTTC
once,TRBV12-5,TRBD2,TRBJ2-1,CASGPEPGLAGSPDNEQFF,TGTGCTAGTGGTCCGGAACCGGGACTAGCGGGATCTCCCGACAATGAGCAGTTCTTC
NA,TRBV19,NA,TRBJ2-4,CASSPEQGEVNIQYF,TGTGCCAGTAGTCCCGAACAGGGCGAGGTGAACATTCAGTACTTC
once,TRBV5-4,TRBD2,TRBJ2-1,CASSLGSSGVGDEQFF,TGTGCCAGCAGCTTGGGGTCTAGCGGGGTCGGCGATGAGCAGTTCTTC
NA,TRBV5-1,NA,TRBJ1-1,CASSLMAANTEAFF,TGCGCCAGCAGCTTGATGGCGGCGAACACTGAAGCTTTCTTT
few,TRBV3-1/TRBV3-2,TRBD2,TRBJ2-7,CASSREGLTNYEQYF,TGTGCCAGCAGCCGGGAGGGGCTTACCAACTACGAGCAGTACTTC
NA,TRBV6-1,NA,TRBJ1-5,CASSDNPDSNQPQHF,TGTGCCAGCAGCGACAACCCTGATAGCAATCAGCCCCAGCATTTT
NA,TRBV19,NA,TRBJ2-4,CASGTSQNIQYF,TGTGCCAGTGGGACAAGCCAAAACATTCAGTACTTC
NA,TRBV19,NA,TRBJ1-4,CASSITLPGPGKEEKLFF,TGTGCCAGTAGTATAACACTGCCCGGTCCAGGTAAAGAGGAAAAACTGTTTTTT
NA,TRBV21-1,NA,TRBJ2-7,CASSKGGGYWREVSPPYEQYF,TGTGCCAGCAGCAAAGGGGGTGGGTATTGGCGGGAGGTGAGCCCTCCCTACGAGCAGTACTTC
NA,TRBV13,TRBD2,TRBJ2-5,CASSLLRRGAQETQYF,TGTGCCAGCAGCTTACTCCGGCGGGGGGCTCAAGAGACCCAGTACTTC
NA,TRBV16,TRBD1,TRBJ1-2,CASSRQTGPGYTF,TGTGCCAGCAGCCGCCAGACAGGGCCTGGCTACACCTTC
NA,TRBV7-2,TRBD1,TRBJ1-1,CASSSGATGSTEAFF,TGTGCCAGCAGCTCTGGAGCGACAGGGAGTACTGAAGCTTTCTTT
NA,TRBV14,NA,TRBJ1-2,CASSLGRGFTF,TGTGCCAGCAGCCTCGGCAGGGGCTTCACCTTC
once,TRBV10-3,NA,TRBJ1-1,CAISEPAGGLRVNTEAFF,TGTGCCATCAGTGAGCCCGCGGGGGGGCTTCGCGTGAACACTGAAGCTTTCTTT
NA,TRBV7-2,NA,TRBJ2-3,CASSYRELPDTQYF,TGTGCCAGCAGCTATCGGGAGCTCCCAGATACGCAGTATTTT
NA,TRBV27,NA,TRBJ1-1,CASSHQNLRGSTEAFF,TGTGCCAGCAGCCACCAAAACCTCCGGGGGTCCACTGAAGCTTTCTTT
NA,TRBV7-2,NA,TRBJ2-7,CASSNLASRGEQYF,TGTGCCAGCAGCAACCTAGCTTCCCGGGGCGAGCAGTACTTC
NA,TRBV20-1,NA,TRBJ2-7,CSARDFGEQYF,TGCAGTGCTAGAGATTTCGGGGAGCAGTACTTC
once,TRBV29-1,NA,TRBJ1-1,CSARVGPQNTEAFF,TGCAGCGCCCGAGTGGGGCCCCAAAACACTGAAGCTTTCTTT
NA,TRBV19,NA,TRBJ1-2,CASSFSGVYGYTF,TGTGCCAGTAGTTTCTCCGGAGTCTATGGCTACACCTTC
once,TRBV5-1,NA,TRBJ2-6,CASSLGLIPANVLTF,TGCGCCAGCAGCTTGGGGCTGATTCCCGCCAACGTCCTGACTTTC
NA,TRBV28,TRBD1,TRBJ2-3,CASRTGISTDTQYF,TGTGCCAGCAGGACAGGGATTTCCACAGATACGCAGTATTTT
NA,TRBV5-1,NA,TRBJ2-3,CASSLAGSDTQYF,TGCGCCAGCAGCTTGGCAGGGTCAGATACGCAGTATTTT
NA,TRBV3-1/TRBV3-2,TRBD1,TRBJ2-3,CASSPRQGTTDTQYF,TGTGCCAGCAGCCCCAGACAGGGGACCACAGATACGCAGTATTTT
NA,TRBV6-5,NA,TRBJ1-1,CAMHLRGDTEAFF,TGTGCCATGCATCTCAGGGGAGACACTGAAGCTTTCTTT
NA,TRBV5-6,TRBD2,TRBJ2-3,CASSLPGLAGQKDTQYF,TGTGCCAGCAGCTTGCCAGGACTAGCGGGGCAGAAAGATACGCAGTATTTT
NA,TRBV7-2,TRBD2,TRBJ2-1,CASSSAWTSHNEQFF,TGTGCCAGCAGCTCCGCGTGGACTAGTCACAATGAGCAGTTCTTC
NA,TRBV29-1,TRBD2,TRBJ2-1,CSVDLAGGRDEQFF,TGCAGCGTTGACCTAGCGGGAGGGAGGGATGAGCAGTTCTTC
NA,TRBV6-6,NA,TRBJ2-7,CASSSLGGFSYEQYF,TGTGCCAGCAGTTCCCTGGGAGGATTTTCCTACGAGCAGTACTTC
NA,TRBV2,NA,TRBJ2-2,CASSPPWDTRAGELFF,TGTGCCAGCAGTCCTCCTTGGGACACGCGGGCCGGGGAGCTGTTTTTT
NA,TRBV5-5,NA,TRBJ1-2,CASSPGGYGYTF,TGTGCCAGCAGCCCTGGGGGGTATGGCTACACCTTC
NA,TRBV15,NA,TRBJ1-1,CATSRDVPSGNTEAFF,TGTGCCACCAGCAGAGATGTCCCATCAGGGAACACTGAAGCTTTCTTT
NA,TRBV24-1,NA,TRBJ2-2,CATSARLANTGELFF,TGTGCCACCAGTGCTCGACTAGCGAACACCGGGGAGCTGTTTTTT
NA,TRBV4-3,TRBD2,TRBJ2-1,CASSQSEAGEREQFF,TGCGCCAGCAGCCAATCGGAAGCGGGAGAACGGGAGCAGTTCTTC